These T cell receptor beta chains were read from a single sample in a study of B cell selection in AIRE deficiency. Measured with immunoSEQ multiplex PCR; TCRdb has only the in-frame clones, and not every one. This sample yields 20,000 to 25,000 clones, of which about 95% are seen a single time; around 0.22% belongs to the top ten. The sequenced sample consisted of CD4+CD127+ conventional T cells sorted from PBMCs. Every receptor here comes from a human donor in good health. CDR3s include the opening cysteine and the closing phenylalanine or tryptophan. Each record gives: J gene, V gene, clone size, D gene, CDR3 protein, CDR3 DNA. A D gene is named only where the DNA matches it firmly. Not all rows give a size; the values are once, few, many and, for expanded clones, a class.

TRBJ2-1	TRBV14	.	TRBD2	CASSQVERGRAFEQFF	TGTGCCAGCAGCCAAGTCGAGCGCGGGAGGGCCTTTGAGCAGTTCTTC
TRBJ2-2	TRBV6-6	.	.	CASSYWESGELFF	TGTGCCAGCAGTTACTGGGAGTCCGGGGAGCTGTTTTTT
TRBJ2-7	TRBV7-2	once	.	CASSLSYEQYF	TGTGCCAGCAGCCTCTCCTACGAGCAGTACTTC
TRBJ1-2	TRBV6-6	.	TRBD1	CASSFYRGDYGYTF	TGTGCCAGCAGTTTCTACAGGGGGGACTATGGCTACACCTTC
TRBJ1-1	TRBV5-6	once	.	CASLGQLRLNTEAFF	TGTGCCAGCCTTGGACAGCTCCGCCTGAACACTGAAGCTTTCTTT
TRBJ1-1	TRBV15	.	.	CATSRDTPTAEAFF	TGTGCCACCAGCAGAGATACGCCGACGGCTGAAGCTTTCTTT
TRBJ2-7	TRBV4-2	.	TRBD1	CASSSDPLGLRGYEQYF	TGTGCCAGCAGCTCGGATCCTCTGGGGCTCAGGGGGTACGAGCAGTACTTC
TRBJ1-4	TRBV18	.	.	CASSRSAGGEKLFF	TGTGCCAGCTCCCGCTCGGCCGGGGGTGAAAAACTGTTTTTT
TRBJ2-2	TRBV5-1	.	TRBD1	CASSLGQGTGELFF	TGCGCCAGCAGCTTGGGACAGGGGACCGGGGAGCTGTTTTTT
TRBJ2-2	TRBV21-1	once	.	CASSKVWGQNTGELFF	TGTGCCAGCAGCAAAGTGTGGGGACAGAACACCGGGGAGCTGTTTTTT
TRBJ2-7	TRBV7-6	.	TRBD2	CASSLGTSGLPYEQYF	TGTGCCAGCAGCTTAGGGACTAGCGGGCTCCCCTACGAGCAGTACTTC
TRBJ2-3	TRBV29-1	.	TRBD2	CSVEDRLAGSTDTQYF	TGCAGCGTTGAAGATCGGCTAGCGGGAAGCACAGATACGCAGTATTTT
TRBJ1-3	TRBV7-2	.	.	CASSSGAGNTIYF	TGTGCCAGCAGCTCAGGGGCCGGAAACACCATATATTTT
TRBJ1-3	TRBV4-2	.	TRBD1	CASSQEPPTGASGNTIYF	TGTGCCAGCAGCCAAGAACCCCCCACAGGGGCCTCTGGAAACACCATATATTTT
TRBJ2-5	TRBV5-1	.	.	CASSLAETQYF	TGCGCCAGCAGCTTGGCCGAGACCCAGTACTTC
TRBJ2-1	TRBV27	.	TRBD2	CASRTSGSNEQFF	TGTGCCAGCAGGACTAGCGGGAGTAATGAGCAGTTCTTC
TRBJ2-3	TRBV5-8	.	TRBD2	CASSQRLAGGSTDTQYF	TGTGCCAGCAGTCAAAGACTAGCGGGAGGGAGCACAGATACGCAGTATTTT
TRBJ1-1	TRBV18	.	.	CASSPPQTNTEAFF	TGTGCCAGCTCACCACCTCAGACGAACACTGAAGCTTTCTTT
TRBJ1-1	TRBV28	.	.	CASSWTASGTEAFF	TGTGCCAGCAGCTGGACAGCCTCAGGCACTGAAGCTTTCTTT
TRBJ2-2	TRBV7-2	.	.	CASSFGFGELFF	TGTGCCAGCAGTTTTGGGTTTGGGGAGCTGTTTTTT
TRBJ2-7	TRBV28	.	TRBD2	CASSRPGTSSYEQYF	TGTGCCAGCAGCCGTCCCGGGACTAGCTCCTACGAGCAGTACTTC
TRBJ2-4	TRBV20-1	.	TRBD1	CSAWDSPIQYF	TGCAGTGCTTGGGACAGCCCCATTCAGTACTTC
TRBJ2-3	TRBV6-1	.	.	CASTLSSYPIDTQYF	TGTGCCAGCACCTTGAGTTCCTACCCTATAGATACGCAGTATTTT